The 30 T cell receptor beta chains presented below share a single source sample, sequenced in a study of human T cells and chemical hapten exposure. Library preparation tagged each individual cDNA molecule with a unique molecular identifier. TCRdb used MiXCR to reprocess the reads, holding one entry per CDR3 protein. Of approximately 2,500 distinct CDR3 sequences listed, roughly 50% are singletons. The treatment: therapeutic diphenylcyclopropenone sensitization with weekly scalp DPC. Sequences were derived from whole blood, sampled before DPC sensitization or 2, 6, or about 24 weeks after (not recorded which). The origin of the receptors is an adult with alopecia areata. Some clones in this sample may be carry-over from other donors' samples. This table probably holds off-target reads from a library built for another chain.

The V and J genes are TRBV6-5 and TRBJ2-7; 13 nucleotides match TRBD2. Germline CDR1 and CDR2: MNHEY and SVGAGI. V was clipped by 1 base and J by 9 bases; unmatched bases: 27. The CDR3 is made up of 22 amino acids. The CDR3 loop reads CASSYFDPIGGLAGVTWSGQYF. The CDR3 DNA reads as TGTGCCAGCAGTTACTTCGACCCGATTGGAGGACTAGCGGGAGTAACTTGGTCCGGGCAGTACTTC.

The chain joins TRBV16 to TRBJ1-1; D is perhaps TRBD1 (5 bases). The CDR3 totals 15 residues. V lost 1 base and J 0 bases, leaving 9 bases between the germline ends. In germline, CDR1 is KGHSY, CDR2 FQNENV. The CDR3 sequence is CASSQYTGVNTEAFF. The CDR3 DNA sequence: TGTGCCAGCAGCCAATATACAGGAGTGAACACTGAAGCTTTCTTT.

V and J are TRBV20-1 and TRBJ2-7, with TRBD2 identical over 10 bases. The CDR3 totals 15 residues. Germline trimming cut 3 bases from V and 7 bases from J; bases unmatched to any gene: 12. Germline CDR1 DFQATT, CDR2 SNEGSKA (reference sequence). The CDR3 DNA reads TGCAGTGCTAGGACCGCAGCGGGAGGGCGTCGAGAGCAGTACTTC. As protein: CSARTAAGGRREQYF.

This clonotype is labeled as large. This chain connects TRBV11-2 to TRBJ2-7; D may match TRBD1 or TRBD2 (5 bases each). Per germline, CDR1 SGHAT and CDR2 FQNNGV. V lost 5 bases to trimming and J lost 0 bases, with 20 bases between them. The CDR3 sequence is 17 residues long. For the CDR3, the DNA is TGTGCCAGCAGCCCGCGAGGGGCAGCGCACAACTCCTACGAGCAGTACTTC. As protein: CASSPRGAAHNSYEQYF.

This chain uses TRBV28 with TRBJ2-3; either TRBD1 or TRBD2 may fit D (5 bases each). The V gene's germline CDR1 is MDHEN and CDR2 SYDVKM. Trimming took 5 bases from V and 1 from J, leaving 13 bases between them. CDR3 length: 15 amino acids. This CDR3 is CASSPSLGGTDTQYF. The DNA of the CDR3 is TGTGCCAGCAGTCCCTCCTTGGGGGGCACAGATACGCAGTATTTT.

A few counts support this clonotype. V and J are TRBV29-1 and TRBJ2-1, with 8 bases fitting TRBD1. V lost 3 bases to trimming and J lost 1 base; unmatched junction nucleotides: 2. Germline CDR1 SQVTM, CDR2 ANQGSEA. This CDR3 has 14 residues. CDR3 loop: CSVETGVSYNEQFF. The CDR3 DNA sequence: TGCAGCGTTGAGACAGGGGTTTCCTACAATGAGCAGTTCTTC.

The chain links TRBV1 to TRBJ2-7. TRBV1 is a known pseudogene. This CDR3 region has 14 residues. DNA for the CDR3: TGCACCAGCAGCCAATACAAAGACCCCTACGAGCAGTACTTC. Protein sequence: CTSSQYKDPYEQYF.

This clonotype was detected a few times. Here the CDR3 reads CSVEEGSGRQDTQYF. In DNA, the CDR3 is TGCAGCGTTGAAGAGGGTAGCGGGAGGCAAGATACGCAGTATTTT. The chain joins TRBV29-1 to TRBJ2-3; TRBD2 agrees at 10 bases. CDR3 size: 15 residues. CDR1 is SQVTM, CDR2 ANQGSEA, per germline. After removal of 0 bases from V and 5 bases from J, the junction contained 5 bases not matched to a gene.

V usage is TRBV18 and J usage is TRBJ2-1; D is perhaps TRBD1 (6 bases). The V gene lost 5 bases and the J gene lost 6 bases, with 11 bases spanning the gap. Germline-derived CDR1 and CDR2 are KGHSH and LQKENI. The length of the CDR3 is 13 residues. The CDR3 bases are TGTGCCAGCTCATCCAGAGGGGGCAATGAGCAGTTCTTC. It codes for CASSSRGGNEQFF.

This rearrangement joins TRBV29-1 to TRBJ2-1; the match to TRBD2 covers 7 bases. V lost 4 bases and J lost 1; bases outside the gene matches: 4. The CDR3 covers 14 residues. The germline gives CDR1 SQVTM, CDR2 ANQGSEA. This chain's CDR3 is CSVAGGGSYNEQFF. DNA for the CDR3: TGCAGCGTTGCGGGGGGAGGATCCTACAATGAGCAGTTCTTC.

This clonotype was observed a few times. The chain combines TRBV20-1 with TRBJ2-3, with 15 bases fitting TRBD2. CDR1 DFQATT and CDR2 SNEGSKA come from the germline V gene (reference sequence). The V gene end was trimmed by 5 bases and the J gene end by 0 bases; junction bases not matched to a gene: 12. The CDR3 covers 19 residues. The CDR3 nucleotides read TGCAGTGCTCCACCGGGACTAGCGGGAGGCCTCCTCAGCACAGATACGCAGTATTTT. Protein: CSAPPGLAGGLLSTDTQYF.

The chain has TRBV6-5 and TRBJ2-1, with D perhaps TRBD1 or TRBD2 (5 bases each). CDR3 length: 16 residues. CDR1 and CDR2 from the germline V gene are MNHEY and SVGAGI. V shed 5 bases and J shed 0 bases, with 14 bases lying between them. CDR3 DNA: TGTGCCAGCAGTCGGGACCGCCTTTTCTCCTACAATGAGCAGTTCTTC. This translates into CASSRDRLFSYNEQFF.

Here the CDR3 reads CASKPGLVYNEQFF. CDR3 nucleotide sequence: TGTGCCAGCAAGCCGGGACTAGTATACAATGAGCAGTTCTTC. The chain combines TRBV2 with TRBJ2-1, with 8 bases aligning to TRBD2. Trimming at V came to 7 bases and at J to 4 bases, leaving 6 bases not matched to a gene. Germline V CDR1 and CDR2: SNHLY, FYNNEI. This CDR3 region has 14 residues.

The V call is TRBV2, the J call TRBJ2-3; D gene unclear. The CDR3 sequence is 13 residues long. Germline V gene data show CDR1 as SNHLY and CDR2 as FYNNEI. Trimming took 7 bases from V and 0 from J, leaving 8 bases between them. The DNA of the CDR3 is TGTGCCAGCATAGGGCAGAGCACAGATACGCAGTATTTT. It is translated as CASIGQSTDTQYF. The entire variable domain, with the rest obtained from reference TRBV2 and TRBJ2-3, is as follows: EPEVTQTPSHQVTQMGQEVILRCVPISNHLYFYWYRQILGQKVEFLVSFYNNEISEKSEIFDDQFSVERPDGSNFTLKIRSTKLEDSAMYFCASIGQSTDTQYFGPGTRLTVL.

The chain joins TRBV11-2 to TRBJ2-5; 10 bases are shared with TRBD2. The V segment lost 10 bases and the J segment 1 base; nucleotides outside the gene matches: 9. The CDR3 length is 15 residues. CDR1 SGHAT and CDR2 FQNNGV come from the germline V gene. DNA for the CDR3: TGTGCCACGGGGACAAGCGGGAGGGCCCAAGAGACCCAGTACTTC. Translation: CATGTSGRAQETQYF.

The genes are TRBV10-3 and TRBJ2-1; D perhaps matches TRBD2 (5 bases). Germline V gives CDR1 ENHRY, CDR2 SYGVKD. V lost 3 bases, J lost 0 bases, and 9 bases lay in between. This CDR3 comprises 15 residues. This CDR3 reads CAISDVASSYNEQFF. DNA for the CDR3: TGTGCCATCAGTGATGTAGCGAGCTCCTACAATGAGCAGTTCTTC.

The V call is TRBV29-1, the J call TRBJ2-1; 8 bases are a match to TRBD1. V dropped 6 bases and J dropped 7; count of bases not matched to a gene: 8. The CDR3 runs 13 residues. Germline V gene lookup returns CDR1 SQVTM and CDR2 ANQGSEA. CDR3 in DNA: TGCAGCGTCGACAGGGGTCGAGGGAATGAGCAGTTCTTC. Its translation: CSVDRGRGNEQFF.

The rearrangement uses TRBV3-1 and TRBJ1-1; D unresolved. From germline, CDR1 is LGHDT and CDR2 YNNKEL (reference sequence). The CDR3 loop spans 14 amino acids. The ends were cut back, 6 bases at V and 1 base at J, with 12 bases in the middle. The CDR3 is CASRDGLPNTEAFF. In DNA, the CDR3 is TGTGCCAGCAGGGACGGACTACCGAACACTGAAGCTTTCTTT.

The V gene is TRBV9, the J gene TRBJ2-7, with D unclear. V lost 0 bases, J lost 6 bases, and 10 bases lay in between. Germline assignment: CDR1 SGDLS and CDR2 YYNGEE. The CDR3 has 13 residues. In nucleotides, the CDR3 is TGTGCCAGCAGCGTAGCTTTCAGAGGCGAGCAGTACTTC. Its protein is CASSVAFRGEQYF.

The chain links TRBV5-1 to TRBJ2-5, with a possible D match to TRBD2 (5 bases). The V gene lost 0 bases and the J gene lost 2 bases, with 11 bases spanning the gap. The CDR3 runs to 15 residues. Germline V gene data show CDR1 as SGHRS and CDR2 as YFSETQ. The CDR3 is CASSLVASRQETQYF. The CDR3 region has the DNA TGCGCCAGCAGCTTGGTGGCTAGCAGACAAGAGACCCAGTACTTC.

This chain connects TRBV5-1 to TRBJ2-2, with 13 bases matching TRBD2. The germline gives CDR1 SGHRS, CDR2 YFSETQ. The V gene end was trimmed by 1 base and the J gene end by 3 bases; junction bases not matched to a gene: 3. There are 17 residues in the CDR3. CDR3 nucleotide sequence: TGCGCCAGCAGCTTGCCCGGACTAGCGGGAGACACCGGGGAGCTGTTTTTT. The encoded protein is CASSLPGLAGDTGELFF.

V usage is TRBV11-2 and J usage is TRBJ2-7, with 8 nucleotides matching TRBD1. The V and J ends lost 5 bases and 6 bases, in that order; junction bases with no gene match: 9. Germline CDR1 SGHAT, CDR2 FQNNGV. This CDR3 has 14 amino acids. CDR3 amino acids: CASSRRTGLVEQYF. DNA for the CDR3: TGTGCCAGCAGCCGAAGGACAGGGCTCGTCGAGCAGTACTTC.

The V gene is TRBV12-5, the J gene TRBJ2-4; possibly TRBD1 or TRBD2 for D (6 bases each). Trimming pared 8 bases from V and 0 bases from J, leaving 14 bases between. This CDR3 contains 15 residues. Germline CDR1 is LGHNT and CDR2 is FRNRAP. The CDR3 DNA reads TGTGCTAGTATACGCCGGGGGCGAGCCAAAAACATTCAGTACTTC. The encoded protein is CASIRRGRAKNIQYF.

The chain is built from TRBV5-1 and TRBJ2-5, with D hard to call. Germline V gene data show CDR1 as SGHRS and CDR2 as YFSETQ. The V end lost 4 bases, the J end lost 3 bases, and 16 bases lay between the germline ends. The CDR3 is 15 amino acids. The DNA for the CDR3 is TGCGCCAGCAGCGATCCCGCAGGAGCCGAAGAGACCCAGTACTTC. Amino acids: CASSDPAGAEETQYF.

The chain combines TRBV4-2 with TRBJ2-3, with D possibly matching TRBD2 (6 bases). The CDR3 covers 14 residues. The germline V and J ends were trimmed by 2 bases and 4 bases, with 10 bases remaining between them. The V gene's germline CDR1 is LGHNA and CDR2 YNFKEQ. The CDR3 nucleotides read TGTGCCAGCAGCCAATCGGGAGTCGCAGATACGCAGTATTTT. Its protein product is CASSQSGVADTQYF.

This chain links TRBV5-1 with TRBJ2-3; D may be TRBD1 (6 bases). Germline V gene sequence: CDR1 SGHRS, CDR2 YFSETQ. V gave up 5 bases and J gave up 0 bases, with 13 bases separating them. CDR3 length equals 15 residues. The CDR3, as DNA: TGCGCCAGCAGGCCTACACAGGGAAGCACAGATACGCAGTATTTT. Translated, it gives CASRPTQGSTDTQYF.

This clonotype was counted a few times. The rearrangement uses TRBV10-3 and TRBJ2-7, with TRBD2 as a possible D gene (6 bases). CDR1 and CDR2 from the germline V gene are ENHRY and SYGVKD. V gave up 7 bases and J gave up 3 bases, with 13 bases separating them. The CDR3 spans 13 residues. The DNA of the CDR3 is TGTGCCATCAAGGGCGGGAATAACTACGAGCAGTACTTC. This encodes CAIKGGNNYEQYF.

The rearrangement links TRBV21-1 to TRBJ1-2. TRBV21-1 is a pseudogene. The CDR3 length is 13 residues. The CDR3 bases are TGTGCCAGCAGCACCAGAACTAACTATGGCTACACCTTC. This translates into CASSTRTNYGYTF.

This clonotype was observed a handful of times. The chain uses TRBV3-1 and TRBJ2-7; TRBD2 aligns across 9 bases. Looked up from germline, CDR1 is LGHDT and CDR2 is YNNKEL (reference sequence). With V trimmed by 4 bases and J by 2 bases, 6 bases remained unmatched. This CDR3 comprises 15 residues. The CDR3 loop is CASSPLAGPTYEQYF. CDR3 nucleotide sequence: TGTGCCAGCAGCCCCCTAGCGGGACCAACCTACGAGCAGTACTTC.

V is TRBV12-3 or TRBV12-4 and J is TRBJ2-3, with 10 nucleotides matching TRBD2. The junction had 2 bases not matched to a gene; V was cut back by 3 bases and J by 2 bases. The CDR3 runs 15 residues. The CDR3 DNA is TGTGCCAGCAGTTTTGGGACTAGCGACACAGATACGCAGTATTTT. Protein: CASSFGTSDTDTQYF.